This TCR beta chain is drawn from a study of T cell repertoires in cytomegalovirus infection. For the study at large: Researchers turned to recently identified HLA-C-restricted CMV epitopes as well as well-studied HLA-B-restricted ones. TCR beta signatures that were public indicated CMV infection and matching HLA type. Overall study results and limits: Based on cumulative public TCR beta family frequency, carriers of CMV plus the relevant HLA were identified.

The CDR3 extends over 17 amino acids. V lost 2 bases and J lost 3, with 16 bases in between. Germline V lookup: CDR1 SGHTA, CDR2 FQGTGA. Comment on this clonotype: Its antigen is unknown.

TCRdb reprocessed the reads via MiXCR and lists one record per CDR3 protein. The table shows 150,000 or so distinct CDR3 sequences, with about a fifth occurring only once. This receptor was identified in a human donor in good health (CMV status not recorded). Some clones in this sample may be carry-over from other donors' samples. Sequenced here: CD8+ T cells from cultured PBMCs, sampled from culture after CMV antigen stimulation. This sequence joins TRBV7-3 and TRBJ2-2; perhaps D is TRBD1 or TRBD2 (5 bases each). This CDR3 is CASSLRGTGRDTGELFF. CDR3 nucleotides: TGTGCCAGCAGCTTACGAGGAACGGGGCGGGACACCGGGGAGCTGTTTTTT. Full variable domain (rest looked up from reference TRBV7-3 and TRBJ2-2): GAGVSQTPSNKVTEKGKYVELRCDPISGHTALYWYRQSLGQGPEFLIYFQGTGAADDSGLPNDRFFAVRPEGSVSTLKIQRTERGDSAVYLCASSLRGTGRDTGELFFGEGSRLTVL.